The count of the clone carrying this T cell receptor beta chain is one. The sample originates from a study of T cell changes during pregnancy in multiple sclerosis. Generated by immunoSEQ multiplex PCR, the TCRdb table keeps only in-frame clones and is missing some. The data contain 85,000 to 120,000 clones, 91% of them singletons. CDR3 length: 17 amino acids. The chain carries TRBV21-1 and TRBJ2-3; the tabulated D call, TRBD2, remains unverified against the DNA. TRBV21-1 is described as a pseudogene. This material consisted of peripheral blood, taken before pregnancy. The clonotype comes from a female donor with multiple sclerosis, enrolled in a pregnancy study. The chain's CDR3 is CASSKDWRGLSTDTQYF. CDR3 in DNA: TGTGCCAGCAGCAAAGACTGGCGGGGACTAAGCACAGATACGCAGTATTTT.